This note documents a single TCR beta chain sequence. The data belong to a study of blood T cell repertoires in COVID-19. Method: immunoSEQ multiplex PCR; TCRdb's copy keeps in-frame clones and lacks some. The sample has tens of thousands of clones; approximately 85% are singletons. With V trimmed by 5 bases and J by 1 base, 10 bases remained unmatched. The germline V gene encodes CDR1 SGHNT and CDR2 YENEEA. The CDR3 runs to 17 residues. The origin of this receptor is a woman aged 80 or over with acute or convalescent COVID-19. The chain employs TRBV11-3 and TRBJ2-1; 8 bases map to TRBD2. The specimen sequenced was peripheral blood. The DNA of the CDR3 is TGTGCCAGCAGCCCAAGTAGGGTAGCGGGATCCTACAATGAGCAGTTCTTC. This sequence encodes CASSPSRVAGSYNEQFF.